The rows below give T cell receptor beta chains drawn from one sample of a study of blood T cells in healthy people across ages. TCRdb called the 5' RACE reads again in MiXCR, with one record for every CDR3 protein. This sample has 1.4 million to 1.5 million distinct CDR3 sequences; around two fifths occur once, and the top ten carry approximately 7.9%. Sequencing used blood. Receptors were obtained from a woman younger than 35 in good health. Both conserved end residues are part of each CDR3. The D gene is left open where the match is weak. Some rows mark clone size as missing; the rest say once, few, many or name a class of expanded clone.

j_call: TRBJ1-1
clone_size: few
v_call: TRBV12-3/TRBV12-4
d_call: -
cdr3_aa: CASRADRRNTEAFF

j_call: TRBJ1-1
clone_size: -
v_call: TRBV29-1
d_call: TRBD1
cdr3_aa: CSVNRGRQAFF

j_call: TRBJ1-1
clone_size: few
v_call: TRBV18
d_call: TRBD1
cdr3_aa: CASSQTGGVTEAFF

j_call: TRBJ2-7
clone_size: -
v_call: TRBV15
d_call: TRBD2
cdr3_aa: CATSSSGRENEQYF

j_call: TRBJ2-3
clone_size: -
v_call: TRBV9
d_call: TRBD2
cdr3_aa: CASSPHRLASTDTQYF

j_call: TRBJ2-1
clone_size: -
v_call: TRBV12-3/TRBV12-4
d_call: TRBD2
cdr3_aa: CASSLGKVAGVREQFF

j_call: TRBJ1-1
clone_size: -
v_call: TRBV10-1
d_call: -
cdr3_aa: CASSDGGWNTEAFF

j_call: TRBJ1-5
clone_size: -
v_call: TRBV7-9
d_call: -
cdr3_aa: CASSEAPNRFSNQPQHF

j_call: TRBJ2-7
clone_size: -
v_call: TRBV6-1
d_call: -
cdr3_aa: CASSETGARYEQYF

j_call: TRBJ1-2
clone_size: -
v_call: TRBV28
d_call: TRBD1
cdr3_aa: CASSGTGTSRDGYTF

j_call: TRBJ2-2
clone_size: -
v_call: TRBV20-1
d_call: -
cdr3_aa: CSARWGRVTGELFF

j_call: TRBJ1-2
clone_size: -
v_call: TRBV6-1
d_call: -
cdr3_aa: CASSHPGHDYGYTF

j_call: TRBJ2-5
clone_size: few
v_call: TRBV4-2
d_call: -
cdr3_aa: CASSQDLFNEQYF

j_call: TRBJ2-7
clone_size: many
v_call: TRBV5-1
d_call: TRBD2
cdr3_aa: CASSWGLEEQYF